Listed below are T cell receptor beta chains from one sample, sequenced in a study of CD8 T cells in Susac syndrome. TCRdb reprocessed the immunoSEQ multiplex PCR reads with MiXCR, giving one entry per CDR3 protein. The sample has around 170,000 distinct CDR3 sequences; 95% are singletons. The material sequenced was CD4+ T cells from PBMCs. The receptors shown here come from a human donor with Susac syndrome. Both conserved end residues are part of each CDR3. Fields, in order: clone size, D gene, V gene, J gene, CDR3 protein, CDR3 DNA. D genes are given only for firm matches. Clone sizes are given selectively: once, few, many, or a class where the clone is expanded.

clone_size: .
d_call: .
v_call: TRBV28
j_call: TRBJ2-1
cdr3_aa: CASSDNAGKRVNEQFF
cdr3_nt: TGTGCCAGCAGCGACAATGCAGGGAAAAGGGTCAATGAGCAGTTCTTC

clone_size: .
d_call: .
v_call: TRBV3-1
j_call: TRBJ2-7
cdr3_aa: CASSQSRGNEQYF
cdr3_nt: TGTGCCAGCAGCCAATCCCGGGGGAACGAGCAGTACTTC

clone_size: once
d_call: TRBD1
v_call: TRBV2
j_call: TRBJ1-2
cdr3_aa: CASSVGQGISGYTF
cdr3_nt: TGTGCCAGCAGCGTGGGACAGGGGATTAGTGGCTACACCTTC

clone_size: .
d_call: TRBD1
v_call: TRBV29-1
j_call: TRBJ1-3
cdr3_aa: CSVDGTDGNTIYF
cdr3_nt: TGCAGCGTAGATGGGACAGATGGAAACACCATATATTTT

clone_size: .
d_call: TRBD1
v_call: TRBV29-1
j_call: TRBJ2-5
cdr3_aa: CSLDRGLETQYF
cdr3_nt: TGCAGCTTAGACAGGGGGCTGGAGACCCAGTACTTC

clone_size: .
d_call: .
v_call: TRBV9
j_call: TRBJ2-1
cdr3_aa: CASSVGLDNEQFF
cdr3_nt: TGTGCCAGCAGCGTAGGGCTTGACAATGAGCAGTTCTTC

clone_size: .
d_call: TRBD1
v_call: TRBV29-1
j_call: TRBJ1-5
cdr3_aa: CSIQDRAGQPQHF
cdr3_nt: TGCAGCATACAAGACAGGGCCGGTCAGCCCCAGCATTTT

clone_size: .
d_call: TRBD1
v_call: TRBV4-1
j_call: TRBJ1-2
cdr3_aa: CASSQELITGAPDGYTF
cdr3_nt: TGCGCCAGCAGCCAAGAGTTAATAACAGGGGCCCCGGATGGCTACACCTTC

clone_size: .
d_call: TRBD1
v_call: TRBV18
j_call: TRBJ1-6
cdr3_aa: CASSPGTGGSPLHF
cdr3_nt: TGTGCCAGCTCACCAGGGACAGGGGGGTCACCCCTCCACTTT

clone_size: .
d_call: TRBD2
v_call: TRBV20-1
j_call: TRBJ2-2
cdr3_aa: CSATYSGGPNTGELFF
cdr3_nt: TGCAGTGCTACCTATAGCGGGGGGCCGAACACCGGGGAGCTGTTTTTT

clone_size: .
d_call: TRBD2
v_call: TRBV6-1
j_call: TRBJ2-3
cdr3_aa: CASTPTSGGASTDTQYF
cdr3_nt: TGTGCCAGCACTCCGACTAGCGGGGGGGCTAGCACAGATACGCAGTATTTT

clone_size: once
d_call: TRBD1
v_call: TRBV6-6
j_call: TRBJ1-5
cdr3_aa: CASAGTAPFQPQHF
cdr3_nt: TGTGCCAGCGCCGGGACAGCCCCATTTCAGCCCCAGCATTTT

clone_size: .
d_call: TRBD2
v_call: TRBV9
j_call: TRBJ2-2
cdr3_aa: CASSVAGGGNTGELFF
cdr3_nt: TGTGCCAGCAGCGTGGCCGGCGGGGGGAACACCGGGGAGCTGTTTTTT

clone_size: .
d_call: .
v_call: TRBV7-9
j_call: TRBJ2-2
cdr3_aa: CASSSLPVSGELFF
cdr3_nt: TGTGCCAGCAGCTCCCTCCCGGTTTCCGGGGAGCTGTTTTTT

clone_size: .
d_call: TRBD2
v_call: TRBV20-1
j_call: TRBJ2-4
cdr3_aa: CSASDGREGNIQYF
cdr3_nt: TGCAGTGCTAGTGATGGCAGGGAGGGAAACATTCAGTACTTC

clone_size: .
d_call: .
v_call: TRBV6-5
j_call: TRBJ2-7
cdr3_aa: CASSRDSFVHEQYF
cdr3_nt: TGTGCCAGCAGCCGGGACTCCTTTGTGCACGAGCAGTACTTC

clone_size: .
d_call: .
v_call: TRBV2
j_call: TRBJ1-1
cdr3_aa: CASSSDSHSRGNTEAFF
cdr3_nt: TGTGCCAGCAGTAGTGACAGCCACTCACGGGGGAACACTGAAGCTTTCTTT

clone_size: .
d_call: .
v_call: TRBV30
j_call: TRBJ1-2
cdr3_aa: CAWVPGDYGYTF
cdr3_nt: TGTGCCTGGGTCCCAGGGGACTATGGCTACACCTTC

clone_size: .
d_call: TRBD2
v_call: TRBV14
j_call: TRBJ2-3
cdr3_aa: CASSPLAGGLTDTQYF
cdr3_nt: TGTGCCAGCAGCCCCTTAGCGGGGGGGCTCACAGATACGCAGTATTTT

clone_size: .
d_call: TRBD1
v_call: TRBV20-1
j_call: TRBJ1-1
cdr3_aa: CSGRQGLNTEAFF
cdr3_nt: TGCAGTGGAAGACAGGGATTGAACACTGAAGCTTTCTTT

clone_size: once
d_call: .
v_call: TRBV11-2
j_call: TRBJ2-4
cdr3_aa: CASSLVGGSPIQYF
cdr3_nt: TGTGCCAGCAGCTTAGTTGGAGGGTCCCCGATTCAGTACTTC

clone_size: .
d_call: .
v_call: TRBV20-1
j_call: TRBJ2-5
cdr3_aa: CSARERLEQETQYF
cdr3_nt: TGCAGTGCTAGAGAAAGGCTAGAACAAGAGACCCAGTACTTC

clone_size: .
d_call: .
v_call: TRBV20-1
j_call: TRBJ1-5
cdr3_aa: CSARTRTADNQPQHF
cdr3_nt: TGCAGTGCTAGAACCCGGACAGCCGATAATCAGCCCCAGCATTTT

clone_size: .
d_call: .
v_call: TRBV9
j_call: TRBJ1-5
cdr3_aa: CASSVVPNQPQHF
cdr3_nt: TGTGCCAGCAGCGTAGTCCCCAATCAGCCCCAGCATTTT

clone_size: .
d_call: TRBD1
v_call: TRBV15
j_call: TRBJ1-6
cdr3_aa: CATSRALPGTGGSPLHF
cdr3_nt: TGTGCCACCAGCAGAGCCCTGCCCGGGACAGGGGGTTCACCCCTCCACTTT

clone_size: .
d_call: .
v_call: TRBV30
j_call: TRBJ1-2
cdr3_aa: CAWSVLIGYTF
cdr3_nt: TGTGCCTGGAGTGTTTTAATAGGCTACACCTTC

clone_size: .
d_call: TRBD1
v_call: TRBV19
j_call: TRBJ1-2
cdr3_aa: CASRTGRNGGYTF
cdr3_nt: TGTGCCAGTAGGACAGGGAGGAACGGGGGCTACACCTTC

clone_size: .
d_call: .
v_call: TRBV5-1
j_call: TRBJ2-3
cdr3_aa: CASSLFYTQYF
cdr3_nt: TGCGCCAGCAGCTTGTTCTATACGCAGTATTTT

clone_size: once
d_call: .
v_call: TRBV3-1
j_call: TRBJ2-7
cdr3_aa: CASSQVFAGWGEQYF
cdr3_nt: TGTGCCAGCAGCCAAGTATTCGCAGGGTGGGGCGAGCAGTACTTC

clone_size: .
d_call: TRBD2
v_call: TRBV11-2
j_call: TRBJ2-3
cdr3_aa: CASSSLIGVAGGTQYF
cdr3_nt: TGTGCCAGCAGCTCCCTAATCGGAGTAGCGGGGGGCACGCAGTATTTT

clone_size: .
d_call: .
v_call: TRBV5-4
j_call: TRBJ2-5
cdr3_aa: CASSSQPPGRITPQETQYF
cdr3_nt: TGTGCCAGCAGCTCACAACCACCGGGCCGTATTACCCCCCAAGAGACCCAGTACTTC

clone_size: .
d_call: .
v_call: TRBV4-1
j_call: TRBJ2-1
cdr3_aa: CASSQDGDRSSYNEQFF
cdr3_nt: TGCGCCAGCAGCCAAGATGGGGACCGTAGCTCCTACAATGAGCAGTTCTTC

clone_size: .
d_call: .
v_call: TRBV3-1
j_call: TRBJ2-1
cdr3_aa: CASSLWTQLANEQFF
cdr3_nt: TGTGCCAGCAGCCTCTGGACGCAGTTGGCGAATGAGCAGTTCTTC

clone_size: .
d_call: .
v_call: TRBV30
j_call: TRBJ1-1
cdr3_aa: CACHRHANTEAFF
cdr3_nt: TGTGCCTGCCACAGGCATGCCAACACTGAAGCTTTCTTT

clone_size: once
d_call: TRBD2
v_call: TRBV19
j_call: TRBJ2-2
cdr3_aa: CASGGPSGGTGELFF
cdr3_nt: TGTGCCAGCGGGGGTCCTAGCGGGGGCACCGGGGAGCTGTTTTTT

clone_size: .
d_call: .
v_call: TRBV20-1
j_call: TRBJ1-2
cdr3_aa: CSARPFSGTFDSYTF
cdr3_nt: TGCAGTGCTAGACCTTTTTCCGGGACGTTCGATAGCTACACCTTC

clone_size: .
d_call: TRBD1
v_call: TRBV5-1
j_call: TRBJ2-6
cdr3_aa: CASSEWTGQLSGANVLTF
cdr3_nt: TGCGCCAGCAGCGAATGGACGGGACAGCTCTCTGGGGCCAACGTCCTGACTTTC